The rows below give T cell receptor beta chains drawn from one sample of a study of CD8 T cells in ankylosing spondylitis. TCRdb fed the 5' RACE reads into MiXCR, producing one record per CDR3 protein. The data contain under 200,000 distinct CDR3 sequences, 11% of them singletons. The specimen was blood, either unsorted or a sorted T cell fraction (not recorded which). The origin of the receptors is a male donor with ankylosing spondylitis or in good health (not recorded which). Each CDR3 is given with its conserved first and last residue. D genes are given only for firm matches. Not every row has a clone size; where given, it reads once, few, many or a size class.

V gene	J gene	clone size	D gene	CDR3 DNA	CDR3 protein
TRBV20-1	TRBJ2-3	many	TRBD2	TGCAGTGCTTCCTCACTAGCGGGGGTACTGGTTACGCAGTATTTT	CSASSLAGVLVTQYF
TRBV25-1	TRBJ2-7	many	NA	TGTGCCAGCAGTCGGGCCTCGCCTTACGAGCAGTACTTC	CASSRASPYEQYF
TRBV5-1	TRBJ2-5	NA	NA	TGCGCCAGCAGCTTGCAGGGGACTACACAAGAGACCCAGTACTTC	CASSLQGTTQETQYF
TRBV19	TRBJ2-1	many	NA	TGTGCCAGTAGTATAACCCCTTCGGGGAATGAGCAGTTCTTC	CASSITPSGNEQFF
TRBV19	TRBJ1-5	few	TRBD1	TGTGCCAGTAGTATACAGGGGGCCCTCTTGGCCCAGCATTTT	CASSIQGALLAQHF
TRBV12-5	TRBJ2-3	once	NA	TGTGCTAGTGGTTTTAGGGAAGATACGCAGTATTTT	CASGFREDTQYF
TRBV4-3	TRBJ1-4	few	TRBD1	TGCGCCAGCAGCCAAGATCGACAGGGACGTAAACTGTTTTTT	CASSQDRQGRKLFF
TRBV5-1	TRBJ1-4	few	NA	TGCGCCAGCAGCTTGGGGAGCAGCGGTGGAACTAATGAAAAACTGTTTTTT	CASSLGSSGGTNEKLFF
TRBV12-3/TRBV12-4	TRBJ1-1	NA	TRBD1	TGTGTCAGCACCGAGACAGGGCTGGGTAACACTGAAGCTTTCTTT	CVSTETGLGNTEAFF
TRBV9	TRBJ2-5	many	TRBD1	TGTGCCAGCAGCCTAGGTGCGGGACAGGGGACAAAGACCCAGTACTTC	CASSLGAGQGTKTQYF
TRBV5-1	TRBJ2-1	many	NA	TGCGCCAGCAGCTTGGCCACTCGGACGGGGAATGAGCAGTTCTTC	CASSLATRTGNEQFF
TRBV5-6	TRBJ1-1	many	NA	TGTGCCAGCAGCTCAGGACCATATGAAGCTTTCTTT	CASSSGPYEAFF
TRBV12-3/TRBV12-4	TRBJ1-5	many	TRBD1	TGTGCCAGCAGCTCGGACAGGGCTCCCAATCAGCCCCAGCATTTT	CASSSDRAPNQPQHF
TRBV6-4	TRBJ2-1	few	NA	TGTGCCAGCAGTGACTCAATAGTTACGGGTGAGCAGTTCTTC	CASSDSIVTGEQFF
TRBV20-1	TRBJ2-2	many	NA	TGCAGTGCTAAACGTCAGGGTGGCACCGGGGAGCTGTTTTTT	CSAKRQGGTGELFF
TRBV25-1	TRBJ2-2	many	TRBD2	TGTGCCAGCAGTGAGGGAGGGGTCCCCACCGGGGAGCTGTTTTTT	CASSEGGVPTGELFF
TRBV5-6	TRBJ1-3	many	NA	TGTGCCAGCAGCTTGCCAGGGCAATACGGAAACACCATATATTTT	CASSLPGQYGNTIYF
TRBV12-3/TRBV12-4	TRBJ2-7	many	NA	TGTGCCAGCAGTTTAGCTAGCGGCTCCTACGAGCAGTACTTC	CASSLASGSYEQYF
TRBV5-5	TRBJ2-2	NA	TRBD1	TGTGCCAGCAGCCGTACCGGGACAGGCAACACCGGGGAGCTGTTTTTT	CASSRTGTGNTGELFF
TRBV5-1	TRBJ2-7	many	TRBD2	TGCGCCAGCAGCGAGGGACTAGCGGGGTCCGCCTACGAGCAGTACTTC	CASSEGLAGSAYEQYF
TRBV6-1	TRBJ1-1	few	NA	TGTGCCAGCAGTGCTTTTACTCGAGGGGGGACTGAAGCTTTCTTT	CASSAFTRGGTEAFF
TRBV29-1	TRBJ2-1	many	TRBD2	TGCAGCGCGACCCCTTGGGCTAGCGGGACCATCATTTACAATGAGCAGTTCTTC	CSATPWASGTIIYNEQFF
TRBV29-1	TRBJ1-5	many	NA	TGCAGCGTTGTAACTGGCAATCAGCCCCAGCATTTT	CSVVTGNQPQHF
TRBV6-1	TRBJ1-6	few	NA	TGTGCCAGCAGGAGGCAGGAGAATTCACCCCTCCACTTT	CASRRQENSPLHF
TRBV29-1	TRBJ2-1	many	TRBD2	TGCAGCGTTGACCCGGGCGGGAGGGGGTACAATGAGCAGTTCTTC	CSVDPGGRGYNEQFF
TRBV5-1	TRBJ2-1	few	TRBD2	TGCGCCAGCAGTACGACTAGCGGGGGATCGGTTGAGCAGTTCTTC	CASSTTSGGSVEQFF
TRBV30	TRBJ2-1	many	TRBD2	TGTGCCTGGGTGGGACTAGCGGGAGTGAGGGCCAATGAGCAGTTCTTC	CAWVGLAGVRANEQFF
TRBV11-2	TRBJ1-4	many	TRBD1	TGTGCCAGCAGCTTAGCCGGGACAGCGGATCATAAGGGAAAACTGTTTTTT	CASSLAGTADHKGKLFF
TRBV18	TRBJ1-3	many	NA	TGTGCCAGCTCACCAAGACTTCTCGGGGAAAACACCATATATTTT	CASSPRLLGENTIYF
TRBV5-1	TRBJ2-5	many	NA	TGCGCCAGCAGCTCGGGGACTTTTCAAGAGACCCAGTACTTC	CASSSGTFQETQYF
TRBV19	TRBJ2-3	few	NA	TGTGCCAGTAAGATTATGGGCGGATCCACAGATACGCAGTATTTT	CASKIMGGSTDTQYF
TRBV27	TRBJ2-1	few	NA	TGTGCCAGCAGCGCGCCCCAGAGGTACAATGAGCAGTTCTTC	CASSAPQRYNEQFF
TRBV5-1	TRBJ1-6	many	TRBD1	TGCGCCAGCAGCGAGATAGGGACAGGGGGTGCTTTTGGTTCACCCCTCCACTTT	CASSEIGTGGAFGSPLHF
TRBV7-9	TRBJ2-7	few	TRBD1	TGTGCCAGCAGTCGAGGACAGGGATTTTATAGCTACGAGCAGTACTTC	CASSRGQGFYSYEQYF
TRBV7-2	TRBJ2-1	NA	NA	TGTGCCAGCAGCCTAGACTGCACCTCTGGCAATGAGCAGTTCTTC	CASSLDCTSGNEQFF
TRBV20-1	TRBJ2-3	NA	TRBD1	TGCAGTGCACATGACAGGGGCACAGATACGCAGTATTTT	CSAHDRGTDTQYF
TRBV27	TRBJ1-2	NA	TRBD1	TGTGCCAGCAGAGCCAGACAGGGGTCTCCGAACTATGGCTACACCTTC	CASRARQGSPNYGYTF
TRBV3-1	TRBJ1-2	many	NA	TGTGCCAGCAGCCAAGTAGGGGACTATGGCTACACCTTC	CASSQVGDYGYTF
TRBV3-1	TRBJ1-2	many	NA	TGTGCCAGCAGCCAAGATCGAAAGGGCAATGGCTACACCTTC	CASSQDRKGNGYTF
TRBV29-1	TRBJ2-7	NA	NA	TGCAGCGCACGCGTTCGGGGTTATGGGAACGAGCAGTACTTC	CSARVRGYGNEQYF
TRBV5-1	TRBJ2-2	NA	TRBD1	TGCGCCAGTTTATCCGGGACAGGGATTTACGCCGGGGAGCTGTTTTTT	CASLSGTGIYAGELFF
TRBV5-1	TRBJ2-1	NA	TRBD2	TGCGCCAGCAGCTTTCAGATGGGGATTCAGCGGGAGCTCAACAATGAGCAGTTCTTC	CASSFQMGIQRELNNEQFF
TRBV27	TRBJ1-2	many	NA	TGTGCCAGCAGACCACAGGGAATCTATGGCTACACCTTC	CASRPQGIYGYTF
TRBV2	TRBJ1-4	many	NA	TGTGCCAGCAGTGTACGACAGGTTTCAACTAATGAAAAACTGTTTTTT	CASSVRQVSTNEKLFF
TRBV9	TRBJ2-7	many	NA	TGTGCCAGCAGCGTAGAGGGTTTAGGCGAGCAGTACTTC	CASSVEGLGEQYF
TRBV7-9	TRBJ1-2	NA	NA	TGTGCCAGCAGCTTAAGGGGGGGCCTGAGGGACTATGGCTACACCTTC	CASSLRGGLRDYGYTF
TRBV10-3	TRBJ2-7	few	NA	TGTGCCATCAGTGCTGGGAGGAGCTCCTACGAGCAGTACTTC	CAISAGRSSYEQYF
TRBV6-2/TRBV6-3	TRBJ1-2	many	NA	TGTGCCAGCAGTTACTCGGGGAGAAACTATGGCTACACCTTC	CASSYSGRNYGYTF
TRBV9	TRBJ2-1	many	NA	TGTGCCAGCAGCACGAAATTTTCTTACGAGGGGAATGAGCAGTTCTTC	CASSTKFSYEGNEQFF
TRBV6-4	TRBJ2-1	many	NA	TGTGCCAGCAGTGACCACCTACTAGGATCGACCCAGTTCTTC	CASSDHLLGSTQFF
TRBV20-1	TRBJ2-1	NA	TRBD2	TGCAGTGCTGCCTTAGCGGGGAGGGCCTGGGTTGAGCAGTTCTTC	CSAALAGRAWVEQFF
TRBV12-3/TRBV12-4	TRBJ2-7	many	TRBD2	TGTGCCAGCAGTTTTACTAGCGGGAGCGTCGAGCAGTACTTC	CASSFTSGSVEQYF
TRBV12-3/TRBV12-4	TRBJ2-1	many	TRBD1	TGTGCCAGCAGCTCGACAGGGTTCTACAATGAGCAGTTCTTC	CASSSTGFYNEQFF
TRBV27	TRBJ2-6	NA	NA	TGTGCCAGCAGTTTCTACTCTGGGGCCAACGTCCTGACTTTC	CASSFYSGANVLTF
TRBV11-2	TRBJ1-1	few	NA	TGTGCCAGCAGTCCACTCGCCGCGACGAACACTGAAGCTTTCTTT	CASSPLAATNTEAFF
TRBV7-8	TRBJ2-5	many	TRBD2	TGTGCCAGCAGCTTACTAGCGGGAGGGGAAGAGACCCAGTACTTC	CASSLLAGGEETQYF
TRBV7-9	TRBJ2-2	NA	TRBD2	TGTGCCAGCAGCTTATCGACTAGCGGGAGAACCGGGGAGCTGTTTTTT	CASSLSTSGRTGELFF